The 7 T cell receptor beta chains listed next were all sequenced from one sample in a study of CD8+CD57+ T cells in acquired aplastic anemia. CD8+CD57+ cell expansion had been shown by flow cytometry in patients chosen for sequencing. Genomic DNA, the template, was used for profiling of the TCR beta VDJ and CDR3. TCRdb re-derived calls from the reads in MiXCR, one entry per CDR3 protein. The data contain more than 150,000 distinct CDR3 sequences, around half of them seen just once; the ten biggest clones take up 3.2%. Sequencing input: sorted CD4+, CD8+, or CD8+CD57+ T cells (not recorded which) from PBMCs. All receptors derive from a human donor with aplastic anemia.

Written as DNA, the CDR3 is TGTGCCAGCAGTGAAGACTTACAAGAGACCCAGTACTTC. Amino acids: CASSEDLQETQYF. The chain couples TRBV2 to TRBJ2-5; D is uncertain. This CDR3 contains 13 residues. Germline V gene lookup returns CDR1 SNHLY and CDR2 FYNNEI. V was shortened by 1 base and J by 2 bases, with 5 bases between the two germline ends.

Ten or more counts support this clonotype. Written as DNA, the CDR3 is TGTGCCAGCAGTTTAACACCCTTTTCACCCCTCCACTTT. Its translation is CASSLTPFSPLHF. The chain uses TRBV27 and TRBJ1-6; no clear D gene. The V end was cut by 2 bases, the J end by 9 bases, with 8 bases between. The CDR3 runs 13 residues. CDR1 MNHEY and CDR2 SMNVEV come from the germline V gene (reference sequence).

This clonotype was observed a handful of times. Sequence at one end of the junction differs from germline and may be a read error. V usage is TRBV12-3 or TRBV12-4 and J usage is TRBJ2-1; 8 bases map to TRBD2. CDR3 size: 13 residues. The DNA for the CDR3 is TGTGCCAGCACCTTAATAGCGGGACATGAGCCGTTCTTC. It encodes CASTLIAGHEPFF.

This clonotype was seen repeatedly, ten times or more. The rearrangement uses TRBV6-5 and TRBJ1-1, with D unclear. V was cut by 2 bases and J by 4 bases, with 8 bases left in between. This CDR3 has 13 amino acids. Germline V gives CDR1 MNHEY, CDR2 SVGAGI. The CDR3 sequence: CASSYEWSTEAFF. In DNA, the CDR3 is TGTGCCAGCAGTTACGAGTGGAGCACTGAAGCTTTCTTT.

The chain couples TRBV10-3 to TRBJ1-1; the D gene is possibly TRBD1 (6 bases). The germline gives CDR1 ENHRY, CDR2 SYGVKD. The ends were cut back, 2 bases at V and 6 bases at J, with 10 bases in the middle. The CDR3 spans 13 residues. CDR3 sequence reads: CAISERQGPEAFF. In DNA, the CDR3 is TGTGCCATCAGTGAGAGGCAGGGGCCTGAAGCTTTCTTT.

Many counts were recorded for this clonotype. V usage is TRBV9 and J usage is TRBJ2-1; D gene ambiguous. Germline-derived CDR1 and CDR2 are SGDLS and YYNGEE. The CDR3 is 15 residues long. Trimming left V 0 bases short and J 8 bases short, with 15 bases between. The CDR3 protein is CASSVVGQPIDEQFF. The CDR3, as DNA: TGTGCCAGCAGCGTAGTAGGGCAGCCCATCGATGAGCAGTTCTTC.

Concerning this clonotype: Relative to the germline gene, one junction end is altered; a read error may explain this. The chain employs TRBV29-1 and TRBJ1-2; D might be TRBD1 (6 bases). Germline values: CDR1 SQVTM, CDR2 ANQGSEA. This CDR3 region has 13 residues. CDR3 nucleotide sequence: TGCAGCGTTGTGAAGGGGGACGAATATAGCTACGCCTTC. Translated, it gives CSVVKGDEYSYAF.